These 24 T cell receptor beta chains came from one sample sequenced in a study of identical twins. TCRdb analysed the 5' RACE reads with MiXCR anew, one entry per CDR3 protein. The sample shows 400,000 to 500,000 distinct CDR3 sequences, roughly an eighth of them seen only once. The sample was also reused in another study, on yellow fever vaccine responses in identical twins.

What was sequenced was CD4+ T cells sorted from blood. These receptor sequences come from a woman in her late teens or twenties in good health.

The chain recombines TRBV5-1 with TRBJ2-7; 14 positions agree with TRBD2. This CDR3 is built from 17 residues. The ends lost 1 base at V and 0 bases at J; junction bases unmatched: 3. Looked up from germline, CDR1 is SGHRS and CDR2 is YFSETQ. The CDR3 DNA is TGCGCCAGCAGCTTGTGGACTAGCGGGAGGTTCTCCTACGAGCAGTACTTC. Protein: CASSLWTSGRFSYEQYF.

The sample holds a few counts of this clonotype. This rearrangement joins TRBV18 to TRBJ2-2; perhaps D is TRBD1 or TRBD2 (5 bases each). V lost 2 bases and J 16 bases, leaving 17 bases between the germline ends. Germline V gene lookup returns CDR1 KGHSH and CDR2 LQKENI. The CDR3 has 13 residues. The chain's CDR3 is CASSPSRQTEGFF. The CDR3 DNA reads TGTGCCAGCTCACCAAGTCGACAGACTGAGGGGTTTTTT.

The chain combines TRBV12-3 or TRBV12-4 with TRBJ1-2; 11 nucleotides agree with TRBD1. The CDR3 contains 14 residues. V was clipped by 1 base and J by 7 bases; unmatched bases: 2. CDR3 sequence: CASSLVGTGGGYTF. The CDR3 region has the DNA TGTGCCAGCAGTTTAGTAGGGACAGGGGGTGGCTACACCTTC.

The V call is TRBV5-5, the J call TRBJ2-2; TRBD2 might be the D (6 bases). CDR3 size: 14 residues. Trimming shortened V by 7 bases and J by 2 bases, and 12 bases separated the two germline ends. Per germline, CDR1 SGHKS and CDR2 YYEKEE (reference sequence). This chain's CDR3 is CASRDGSNTGELFF. The CDR3 region has the DNA TGTGCCAGCCGCGACGGGAGCAACACCGGGGAGCTGTTTTTT.

The sample holds a few counts of this clonotype. The chain employs TRBV5-1 and TRBJ2-3; D gene unclear. V was cut by 4 bases and J by 4 bases, with 22 bases left in between. Germline V gene lookup returns CDR1 SGHRS and CDR2 YFSETQ. The CDR3 extends over 17 amino acids. For the CDR3, the DNA is TGCGCCAGCAGCCCCCTGCTCAGCAAGCTCGCCGCAGATACGCAGTATTTT. Its translation is CASSPLLSKLAADTQYF.

V is TRBV15 and J is TRBJ2-6; 12 positions agree with TRBD2. The J segment lost 1 base and the V segment lost 0 bases, leaving 7 bases of the junction unmatched. Germline lookup yields CDR1 LNHNV and CDR2 YYDKDF (reference sequence). This CDR3 has 20 residues. The CDR3 DNA is TGTGCCACCAGCAGAGATTTTGGACTAGCGGGACAGTCTGGGGCCAACGTCCTGACTTTC. Translating gives CATSRDFGLAGQSGANVLTF. The full variable domain, completed using reference TRBV15 and TRBJ2-6, is DAMVIQNPRYQVTQFGKPVTLSCSQTLNHNVMYWYQQKSSQAPKLLFHYYDKDFNNEADTPDNFQSRRPNTSFCFLDIRSPGLGDTAMYLCATSRDFGLAGQSGANVLTFGAGSRLTVL.

This clonotype showed up just a few times. The V call is TRBV6-2 or TRBV6-3, the J call TRBJ2-2; the D is unclear. CDR3 length: 16 residues. V dropped 5 bases and J dropped 5 bases, with 18 bases sitting between them. Germline loops: CDR1 MNHEY, CDR2 SVGEGT. This chain's CDR3 is CASSHVQRSRTGELFF. The CDR3 DNA reads TGTGCCAGCAGTCACGTTCAAAGATCGAGAACCGGGGAGCTGTTTTTT.

Many counts were recorded for this clonotype. This rearrangement joins TRBV11-2 to TRBJ2-7; D is unclear. This CDR3 contains 12 residues. With 3 bases removed from V and 7 bases from J, the gap between germline ends came to 10 bases. CDR1 and CDR2 from the germline V gene are SGHAT and FQNNGV. CDR3 region: CASSFRFQEQYF. In DNA form, the CDR3 reads TGTGCCAGCAGCTTCAGGTTTCAGGAGCAGTACTTC.

This clonotype has more than one count but fewer than ten. CDR3 bases: TGCGCCAGCAGCTTGGTTGGGAGGGGCAATGAGCAGTTCTTC. It yields the protein CASSLVGRGNEQFF. V is TRBV5-1 and J is TRBJ2-1, with 7 bases that match TRBD2. Germline loops: CDR1 SGHRS, CDR2 YFSETQ. The CDR3 runs 14 residues. J lost 6 bases, V lost 0 bases, and 3 bases had no gene match.

This clonotype was observed a few times. This sequence joins TRBV5-6 and TRBJ2-7; 10 bases are a match to TRBD1. The germline CDR1 and CDR2 sequences are SGHDT and YYEEEE. With V trimmed by 4 bases and J by 6 bases, 10 bases remained unmatched. This CDR3 comprises 15 residues. DNA of the CDR3: TGTGCCAGCAGCGTCAGAAGGACAGGGGGGGCCGAGCAGTACTTC. As protein: CASSVRRTGGAEQYF.

This clonotype showed up just a few times. The rearrangement uses TRBV20-1 and TRBJ2-1; no clear D gene. Trimming took 0 bases from V and 8 from J, leaving 14 bases between them. Looked up from germline, CDR1 is DFQATT and CDR2 is SNEGSKA (reference sequence). This CDR3 region has 14 residues. The CDR3 sequence: CSARDPQGSYEQFF. The CDR3 region has the DNA TGCAGTGCTAGAGACCCTCAAGGGTCCTATGAGCAGTTCTTC.

This chain uses TRBV11-3 with TRBJ2-3, with 12 bases that match TRBD1. The CDR3 extends over 16 amino acids. Germline CDR1 SGHNT, CDR2 YENEEA. Trimming removed 6 bases from V and 6 bases from J; junction bases left unmatched: 10. CDR3 nucleotide sequence: TGTGCCAGCAGTCGAACCGGGACAGGGGGCCCGGATACGCAGTATTTT. Protein sequence: CASSRTGTGGPDTQYF.

J is TRBJ2-7 and V is TRBV6-2 or TRBV6-3; unclear D gene. Germline V lookup: CDR1 MNHEY, CDR2 SVGEGT. Trimming shortened V by 8 bases and J by 2 bases, and 13 bases separated the two germline ends. The CDR3 loop spans 13 amino acids. Here the CDR3 DNA reads TGTGCCAGCCGGACCCCAGGAGCCTACGAGCAGTACTTC. This codes for CASRTPGAYEQYF.

This clonotype has only a few counts. The CDR3 region has the DNA TGTGCCAGCAGCATCCAGGGAAGGGAGACCCAGTACTTC. Translating it yields CASSIQGRETQYF. V gene TRBV25-1 combines with J gene TRBJ2-5, with D perhaps matching TRBD1 (5 bases). This CDR3 has 13 amino acids. Germline V CDR1 and CDR2: MGHDK, SYGVNS. With 6 bases removed from V and 5 bases from J, the gap between germline ends came to 13 bases.

This clonotype showed up just a few times. The chain combines TRBV24-1 with TRBJ2-3; 9 bases align to TRBD1. Losses at the gene ends were 4 bases for V and 6 bases for J; bases not matched to a gene: 7. Germline V gene lookup returns CDR1 KGHDR and CDR2 SFDVKD. The CDR3 contains 15 residues. CDR3 region: CATSDPDRGGDTQYF. In DNA form, the CDR3 reads TGTGCCACCAGTGACCCGGACAGGGGAGGTGATACGCAGTATTTT.

The gene calls are TRBV20-1 and TRBJ2-5; 10 nucleotides line up with TRBD1. The CDR3 contains 15 residues. The germline V gene encodes CDR1 DFQATT and CDR2 SNEGSKA (reference sequence). V gave up 0 bases and J gave up 5 bases; unmatched junction bases: 6. The CDR3 protein is CSARDPGQGKETQYF. CDR3 nucleotides: TGCAGTGCTAGAGATCCGGGACAGGGGAAGGAGACCCAGTACTTC.

This chain joins TRBV7-8 and TRBJ1-1; D is perhaps TRBD1 (5 bases). Between the trimmed V and J ends, which lost 3 bases and 4 bases, there was a span of 9 bases. The V gene's germline CDR1 is SGHVS and CDR2 FQNEAQ. The CDR3 loop spans 13 amino acids. The CDR3 sequence: CASSFQGFTEAFF. CDR3 bases: TGTGCCAGCAGCTTCCAGGGCTTCACTGAAGCTTTCTTT.

The CDR3 loop is CSVTGENIQYF. The CDR3 DNA is TGCAGCGTAACAGGGGAAAACATTCAGTACTTC. This chain connects TRBV29-1 to TRBJ2-4; 7 bases align to TRBD1. The CDR3 consists of 11 residues. Germline V lookup: CDR1 SQVTM, CDR2 ANQGSEA. Trimming took 6 bases from V and 5 from J; bases not matched to a gene: 1.

V and J are TRBV7-2 and TRBJ1-5, with D unclear. The length of the CDR3 is 12 residues. V was clipped by 5 bases and J by 9 bases, with 11 bases between them. Looked up from germline, CDR1 is SGHTA and CDR2 is FQGNSA. The DNA of the CDR3 is TGTGCCAGCAGCCCGGCGGGGTGGCCCCAGCATTTT. It encodes CASSPAGWPQHF.

This clonotype was detected many times. The CDR3 sequence is CSASRSYEQYF. In DNA form, the CDR3 reads TGCAGTGCGTCGAGGTCCTACGAGCAGTACTTC. The genes are TRBV20-1 and TRBJ2-7; D not resolved. The CDR3 consists of 11 residues. V was clipped by 6 bases and J by 1 base, with 7 bases between them. Per germline, CDR1 DFQATT and CDR2 SNEGSKA (reference sequence).

The sample holds a few counts of this clonotype. The V and J genes are TRBV10-3 and TRBJ2-5; the D is unclear. CDR3 length: 13 amino acids. Germline CDR1 ENHRY, CDR2 SYGVKD. Trimming removed 10 bases at V and 1 base at J, with 13 bases between. CDR3 sequence (DNA): TGTGCCACCGCCCCGTCCAGCCAAGAGACCCAGTACTTC. It translates to CATAPSSQETQYF.

The V and J genes are TRBV6-1 and TRBJ1-1; D perhaps matches TRBD1 (6 bases). Per the germline V gene, CDR1 is MNHNS and CDR2 is SASEGT. V was pared by 8 bases and J by 1 base, with 11 bases between. The CDR3 runs 13 residues. The CDR3 loop reads CASHKTGNTEAFF. In DNA, the CDR3 is TGTGCCAGCCACAAGACAGGGAACACTGAAGCTTTCTTT.

The sample holds one count of this clonotype. The chain joins TRBV3-1 to TRBJ2-7; TRBD1 is a possible D gene (6 bases). Germline loops: CDR1 LGHDT, CDR2 YNNKEL (reference sequence). The CDR3 consists of 12 residues. CDR3 nucleotides: TGTGCTGCACAGGGCTCGAACTACGAGCAGTACTTC. Translated: CAAQGSNYEQYF.

The CDR3 sequence: CASSPDRDTQYF. DNA for the CDR3: TGTGCCAGCAGCCCAGACCGAGATACGCAGTATTTT. This rearrangement joins TRBV12-3 or TRBV12-4 to TRBJ2-3; no clear D gene. The CDR3 runs to 12 residues. The germline V and J ends were trimmed by 6 bases and 5 bases, with 9 bases remaining between them.